The clone carrying this T cell receptor (beta chain) was recorded at least ten times. Its antigen is as yet unknown. Germline CDR1 MDHEN, CDR2 SYDVKM. The trim removed 6 bases at V and 5 bases at J, leaving 18 bases unmatched. CDR3 length equals 19 residues. The sample originates from a study of T cells in Graves' hyperthyroidism and ophthalmopathy. General study points: Prediction of ophthalmopathy progression came a median around 6 months pre-onset.

Amplification of TCR beta CDR3 regions was performed using RNA transcripts as template. The study used the HTBI primer set for a first-round RT-PCR of the TCR CDR3. MiXCR, applied by TCRdb to the multiplex PCR reads, yields one record per CDR3 protein. The table has around 420,000 distinct CDR3 sequences, less than 20% seen once. Diagnostic decisions used clinical symptoms, serum thyroxine and TRAb, thyroid ultrasound and orbital computed tomography. This clonotype was obtained from a woman in her late teens or twenties with Graves' hyperthyroidism. This chain connects TRBV28 to TRBJ2-5, with 13 bases matching TRBD2. The material sequenced was blood. CDR3 sequence (DNA): TGTGCCAGCAGACATTCGGTTGGGACATTGACTAGCGGGGGGGAGACCCAGTACTTC. Amino acid sequence: CASRHSVGTLTSGGETQYF.